A selection of T cell receptor beta chains follows, all from one sample in a study of beta chain features in type 1 diabetes. Repertoires were generated with immunoSEQ multiplex PCR, while TCRdb's copy carries only in-frame clones and drops some. The sample gives roughly 300,000 clones, 8% of which show up once; approximately 0.44% is in the top ten. The source material was central memory CD4+ T cells from blood. Receptors were obtained from a woman under 30 in good health. Each CDR3 is given with its conserved first and last residue.

V: TRBV4-2
CDR3: CASSGRIDEQYF

V: TRBV4-1
CDR3: CASSQDGGRAGNTEAFF

V: TRBV5-1
CDR3: CASSLEGYVGQPQHF

V: TRBV7-9
CDR3: CASSFDRLASYGYTF

V: TRBV6-6
CDR3: CASLPGQGIGYTF

V: TRBV6-6
CDR3: CASSYHPVGSNQPQHF

V: TRBV4-3
CDR3: CASSLIGGGTDTQYF

V: TRBV4-3
CDR3: CASSQGVSGPQETQYF

V: TRBV7-3
CDR3: CASSLITGELFF

V: TRBV29-1
CDR3: CSVGQDYGYTF

V: TRBV28
CDR3: CASSFIRKNTEAFF

V: TRBV28
CDR3: CATGDYYGYTF

V: TRBV18
CDR3: CASSPRTGSYEQYF

V: TRBV5-1
CDR3: CASSSSEVTDTQYF

V: TRBV7-2
CDR3: CASSSIGQARSGANVLTF

V: TRBV2
CDR3: CASRSLGDGANYGYTF

V: TRBV6-6
CDR3: CASQPRTGGDGYTF

V: TRBV6-1
CDR3: CASSFDGSYEQYF

V: TRBV2
CDR3: CASSEEAGAAGPQHF

V: TRBV10-3
CDR3: CAISEAGKAGELFF

V: TRBV7-2
CDR3: CASSLVLMLTGNNEKLFF

V: TRBV11-2
CDR3: CASSQTGTSGHNEQFF

V: TRBV7-3
CDR3: CASSLDARYGGEETQYF